The T cell receptor beta chain under discussion was sequenced for a study of immune characteristics of hereditary and idiopathic chronic pancreatitis. With respect to the entire study: The study profiled local pancreatic immune cells and TCRbeta repertoires in hereditary and idiopathic chronic pancreatitis compared with control organ donor pancreases. TCRbeta sequencing was performed on a few control pancreases, roughly seven hereditary chronic pancreatitis pancreases and roughly six idiopathic chronic pancreatitis pancreases. The gDNA-based approach was selected because the approach required minimal in vitro experimental manipulation of T cells infiltrating the pancreas. Overall study results and their limits: Hereditary and idiopathic chronic pancreatitis differed in Vbeta-Jbeta gene family usage, including TRBV10, TRBV19, TRBV23 and TRBV5. Chronic pancreatitis caused by alcohol use was excluded from the study. Among 13 chronic pancreatitis patients, higher numbers of productive TCR rearrangements went along with higher disease severity scores, showing a positive correlation. Patient tissue was available only at the time of TPIAT, so disease duration differences may have influenced immune findings. Compared with controls, TCRbeta repertoire diversity was significantly higher and clonality was lower in both chronic pancreatitis groups.

The library relied on the immunoSEQ multiplex PCR assay. The TCRbeta CDR3 region and adjacent sequences were amplified and sequenced from pancreatic genomic DNA. The authors' pipeline ran thus. Repertoire diversity was measured as a mean normalized Shannon-Wiener index, alongside productive clonality and productive rearrangement counts. Control and chronic pancreatitis repertoire metrics were compared with the nonparametric Mann-Whitney U test. A shared clonotype was defined as a CDR3beta sequence with the same amino acid composition and length across subjects. Held by TCRdb, this immuneACCESS table contains in-frame sequences only and omits some clones. Under half of the omission traces to an unresolved V gene where checked; the cause of the rest is unknown. The V and J calls and the clone size are those of that table, but D and trimming were determined from the DNA. Here the sample has almost 9,500 clones; about 76% occur a single time. Of the sample, around 14% is held by the ten largest clones.

As for this clone: Its binding antigen is unknown. Base qualities were left out, and no much larger clone turns up one base away.

The germline V gene encodes CDR1 PRHDT and CDR2 FYEKMQ (reference sequence). The germline ends are 7 bases apart after V is trimmed by 2 bases and J by 3 bases. Spanning cysteine to phenylalanine, the CDR3 consists of 13 amino acids. Kept here is only the CDR3 DNA, which spans 39 bases and is read in frame from base 1. Pancreas tissue with chronic pancreatitis was obtained from patients having total pancreatectomy with islet autotransplantation (TPIAT). None of the chronic pancreatitis patients included in the study had a known history of diabetes. Genomic DNA was extracted directly from bulk pancreas tissue, without T cell sorting, for TCRbeta sequencing. Idiopathic chronic pancreatitis patients had no particular identified cause of disease. Pancreas tissues from patients and organ donors were collected consecutively at two US centers.

The specimen sequenced was pancreas tissue with idiopathic chronic pancreatitis. In the paper's terms, the cell subset or site label means: chronic pancreatitis without an identified cause. The receptor chain draws on TRBV13 and TRBJ1-1, with a tentative D gene TRBD1 over 5 matching bases. This receptor was taken from a human donor with chronic pancreatitis. The DNA sequence is given as TGTGCCAGCAGCTTATGGGGGGACACTGAAGCTTTCTTT. The resulting protein is CASSLWGDTEAFF.